The clone carrying this T cell receptor (beta chain) has just a few counts. This specimen belongs to a study of T-cell reconstitution after alpha-beta-depleted transplantation in children. The CDR3 covers 13 residues. Germline CDR1 is SGHTA and CDR2 is FQGNSA. V lost 1 base to trimming and J lost 5 bases, with 6 bases between them. TCRbeta library preparation incorporated unique molecular identifiers. Via MiXCR, TCRdb re-called the PCR reads, giving one row per CDR3 protein. Seen here are fewer than 400,000 distinct CDR3 sequences, about a fifth observed once, and the top ten hold 3.5% to 4%. This chain uses TRBV7-2 with TRBJ2-1, with D unresolved. This receptor was taken from a human donor who donated a stem cell graft to a child with acute myeloid leukemia. The sequences come from PBMCs from the stem cell graft donor, collected from the stem cell graft. CDR3 sequence (DNA): TGTGCCAGCAGCTTAGGCCCACACAATGAGCAGTTCTTC. Protein product: CASSLGPHNEQFF.